This record covers a single T cell receptor beta chain. What it recognizes is unknown. The donors were part of the validation cohort of roughly 130 subjects. That cohort was separate from the first cohort, which comprised under 700 subjects. This specimen comes from a study of cytomegalovirus exposure and HLA in healthy donors. Background on the study: It was reported in a later analysis that the same platform had been used for the 120 or so validation repertoires as for the 666 first-cohort repertoires.

Study-wide results and caveats: Rare sequences made up most TCRs, while some public TCRs were found in many donors.

Profiling relied on immunoSEQ multiplex PCR, and the TCRdb table lists in-frame clones only, not all of them. The sample yields approximately 160,000 clones, over 85% seen once. The sequence came from a man younger than 35 in good health and CMV-seropositive. The sample consisted of PBMCs.

CDR3 region: CASSESLGNQPQHF. In DNA, the CDR3 is TGTGCCAGCAGTGAGAGCTTAGGCAATCAGCCCCAGCATTTT. This chain uses TRBV2 with TRBJ1-5; D gene uncertain. This CDR3 is 14 amino acids long. Germline lookup yields CDR1 SNHLY and CDR2 FYNNEI. Trimming stripped 3 bases from V and 2 bases from J, with 8 bases between.